This is a list of T cell receptor beta chains from one sample in a study of blood T cell repertoires in COVID-19. Profiled with immunoSEQ multiplex PCR; TCRdb holds only in-frame clones, not every one. The sample holds about 150,000 clones; roughly 80% are singletons and the top ten take 25% to 30%. The sequenced sample was peripheral blood. The receptors were sampled from a woman aged 55 to 70 with acute or convalescent COVID-19. The CDR3 runs from the conserved cysteine through the conserved F or W. The D gene is left open where the match is weak. Clone size is given for some rows only: seen once, a few or many times, or a class if the clone is expanded.

TRBV27	TRBD1	TRBJ1-2	NA	CASSSHRQGYGYTF	TGTGCCAGCAGTTCGCACAGACAGGGCTATGGCTACACCTTC
TRBV5-1	NA	TRBJ1-3	NA	CASSPDPGLNTIYF	TGCGCCAGCAGCCCCGATCCAGGGTTAAACACCATATATTTT
TRBV6-5	NA	TRBJ1-5	NA	CATQRGHLSNQPQHF	TGTGCCACCCAACGGGGACACCTTAGCAATCAGCCCCAGCATTTT
TRBV5-8	NA	TRBJ1-5	few	CASSLSPLHNGGGPRPQHF	TGTGCCAGCAGCTTAAGCCCCCTGCACAATGGGGGCGGGCCGAGGCCCCAGCATTTT
TRBV18	NA	TRBJ2-3	NA	CASSPPGFGRGDTQYF	TGTGCCAGCTCACCTCCTGGGTTTGGTCGGGGAGATACGCAGTATTTT
TRBV7-6	NA	TRBJ1-4	few	CASSRGGSNEKLFF	TGTGCCAGCAGCCGAGGGGGTTCTAATGAAAAACTGTTTTTT
TRBV7-2	TRBD1	TRBJ1-5	NA	CASSLDGRGRTQPQHF	TGTGCCAGCAGCTTAGACGGCAGGGGGCGAACGCAGCCCCAGCATTTT
TRBV5-5	NA	TRBJ1-2	few	CASSLSSGHGYGYTF	TGTGCCAGCAGCTTGAGTTCGGGACACGGCTATGGCTACACCTTC
TRBV6-5	TRBD1	TRBJ1-2	NA	CASSYSDRDYGYTF	TGTGCCAGCAGTTACTCGGACAGGGACTATGGCTACACCTTC
TRBV12-1	NA	TRBJ2-1	NA	CASSWQTGGGYNEQFF	TGTGCCAGCAGCTGGCAAACAGGGGGCGGCTACAATGAGCAGTTCTTC
TRBV30	NA	TRBJ2-1	NA	CASRQIYNEQFF	TGTGCCTCCCGACAGATCTACAATGAGCAGTTCTTC
TRBV29-1	NA	TRBJ2-1	NA	CSVTVHGSYNEQFF	TGCAGCGTTACAGTCCACGGCTCCTACAATGAGCAGTTCTTC
TRBV7-3	TRBD2	TRBJ2-1	NA	CASSFGGGVLNEQFF	TGTGCCAGCAGCTTTGGCGGGGGGGTTCTCAATGAGCAGTTCTTC
TRBV7-2	NA	TRBJ1-5	NA	CASSAGNFQPQHF	TGTGCCAGCAGCGCAGGGAACTTCCAGCCCCAGCATTTT
TRBV19	NA	TRBJ1-5	NA	CASRIILGNQPQHF	TGTGCCAGTAGAATAATATTAGGCAATCAGCCCCAGCATTTT